This entry features one TCR beta chain sequence. It has no known antigen specificity. The input lacks base qualities; no much larger clone sits a single base away. Profiling of TCR beta VDJ combinations and CDR3 sequences used genomic DNA as the template. An Illumina HiSeq 2000 was the platform used for TCR repertoire sequencing. The study's processing was this. Repertoire assessment relied on Simpson's diversity index, CDR3 size and DJ length profiles, and TRBV/TRBJ rearrangement plots. Whichever DNA sequence was most abundant in the deep sequencing data was defined as the immunodominant clone. CDR3 amino acid sequences were checked for sharing between subjects and were compared against published repertoires and the VDJdb database. The raw public reads went through TCRdb reprocessing: fastp at Q25, MiXCR clone calling, in-frame beta chains kept. CDR3 protein sequences are deduplicated, and each keeps its most common genes and DNA. The V and J calls were determined by TCRdb, not by the authors. The table for this sample lists roughly 64,000 distinct CDR3 sequences; around 55% of them were counted only once. Of the sample, under 2.5% falls within the top ten clones.

The data were obtained in a study of CD8+CD57+ T cells in acquired aplastic anemia (dated by TCRdb to the late 2010s). Regarding the study in general: DNA extracted from sorted CD4+ and CD8+ cells had a mean of roughly 3.4 ug, with a range of 0.2 to 27.4 ug. Mean read counts for healthy donor samples were 10 million to 10.8 million for CD4+ cells and 11.0 million for CD8+ cells. Broader findings and caveats from the paper: No significant difference in CD8+ Simpson's diversity was found between patients and healthy controls (P=0.060). Some 27 CD8+ CDR3 sequences were found in both patients and controls but appeared to be highly expressed in patients and within the immunodominant clones of the patients.

The cysteine opens and the phenylalanine closes a CDR3 of 8 amino acids. Only the CDR3 region is kept as DNA, spanning 24 bases read in frame from base 1. CDR1 and CDR2 are drawn from the germline V gene: SNHLY, FYNNEI. The trim is 8 bases for V and 8 bases for J, with a gap of 0 bases between the germline ends. In the study, sorted CD4+ and CD8+ blood T cells from patients with severe aplastic anemia and from healthy subjects underwent deep sequencing of TCR repertoires. Ficoll-Paque density gradient centrifugation was used to isolate peripheral blood mononuclear cells. Before DNA was extracted, CD4+ and CD8+ T cells were sorted using either FACS or magnetic beads.

Sequenced material: sorted CD4+, CD8+, or CD8+CD57+ T cells (not recorded which) from PBMCs. The receptor chain draws on TRBV2 and TRBJ2-2, with the D gene uncertain. This TCR came from a human donor in good health, serving as a control. In nucleotides, the sequence is TGTGCCAGCGGGGAGCTGTTTTTT. This codes for CASGELFF.